Listed here are 24 T cell receptor beta chains from one sample, sequenced in a study of post-analysis software for immune sequencing data. TCR beta cDNA libraries had unique molecular identifiers. TCRdb re-analysed the PCR reads in MiXCR, keeping a single row per CDR3 protein. The table shows roughly 670,000 distinct CDR3 sequences, with about 60% occurring only once. Whole-study findings and limits: Relative to controls, patients had roughly five TRBV segments at higher frequency, with TRBV5-6, TRBV5-1 and TRBV20-1 among these.

No antigen is known for these receptors. Sequencing used blood. The receptors stem from a girl aged 2 to 10 with multiple sclerosis.

This chain joins TRBV5-1 and TRBJ1-1, with TRBD1 matching over 8 bases. Germline loops: CDR1 SGHRS, CDR2 YFSETQ. Germline trimming cut 4 bases from V and 3 bases from J; bases unmatched to any gene: 20. The CDR3 totals 19 residues. The CDR3 DNA reads as TGCGCCAGCAGCGTGAGGCAGGGGGCGGGCGCCTCCGGGGACACTGAAGCTTTCTTT. Residues: CASSVRQGAGASGDTEAFF.

In this sample, this clonotype turned up a few times. This sequence joins TRBV29-1 and TRBJ2-6, with D unresolved. This CDR3 has 12 amino acids. Trimming cost V 6 bases and J 2 bases, with 5 bases left between them. The germline V gene has CDR1 SQVTM and CDR2 ANQGSEA. This CDR3 is CSVGTGANVLTF. In DNA, the CDR3 is TGCAGCGTGGGGACTGGGGCCAACGTCCTGACTTTC.

The chain's CDR3 is CAISERLQETQYF. DNA of the CDR3: TGTGCCATCAGTGAAAGACTCCAAGAGACCCAGTACTTC. The V gene is TRBV10-3, the J gene TRBJ2-5; no firm D call. Germline V gene lookup returns CDR1 ENHRY and CDR2 SYGVKD. Trimming removed 3 bases at V and 1 base at J, with 6 bases between. The CDR3 is 13 residues long.

This clonotype was recorded a few times. CDR3 nucleotide sequence: TGTGCCAGCAGTTTATTCGGGGGAAGGCTGAAGGATGGCTACACCTTC. It encodes CASSLFGGRLKDGYTF. The V and J genes are TRBV27 and TRBJ1-2; weak D call: TRBD1 (5 bases). V was pared by 1 base and J by 6 bases, with 18 bases between. The length of the CDR3 is 16 residues. Germline loops: CDR1 MNHEY, CDR2 SMNVEV (reference sequence).

A single count supports this clonotype. V is TRBV28 and J is TRBJ2-4; 8 positions agree with TRBD1. The last part of the DNA fits TRBJ2-7 better; the J call may be wrong. The CDR3 has 15 amino acids. Per the germline V gene, CDR1 is MDHEN and CDR2 is SYDVKM. CDR3 bases: TGTGCCAGCCTGGGACAGGCGTCAATCTCCTACGAGCAGTACTTC. Protein: CASLGQASISYEQYF.

This chain uses TRBV5-4 with TRBJ2-5, with D tentatively TRBD1 (5 bases). V shed 0 bases and J shed 5 bases, with 11 bases lying between them. CDR1 is SGHNT and CDR2 is YYREEE in the germline V gene (reference sequence). The CDR3 covers 14 residues. This chain's CDR3 is CASSLGEGVETQYF. CDR3 DNA: TGTGCCAGCAGCTTGGGGGAAGGGGTCGAGACCCAGTACTTC.

The V call is TRBV7-9, the J call TRBJ2-1; the D gene is possibly TRBD1 (5 bases). The ends were cut back, 1 base at V and 8 bases at J, with 9 bases in the middle. This CDR3 is 13 amino acids long. Germline CDR1 is SEHNR and CDR2 is FQNEAQ (reference sequence). In nucleotides, the CDR3 is TGTGCCAGCAGCTTAGACAGGACACATGAGCAGTTCTTC. Residues: CASSLDRTHEQFF.

The chain links TRBV7-2 to TRBJ1-1, with a weak D call TRBD1 (6 bases). CDR3 length: 12 amino acids. Germline V gene lookup returns CDR1 SGHTA and CDR2 FQGNSA. Trimming left V 11 bases short and J 7 bases short, with 17 bases between. CDR3 sequence (DNA): TGTGCCCATGGATTCCCAGGGGTTGAAGCTTTCTTT. Amino acid sequence: CAHGFPGVEAFF.

This chain links TRBV12-3 or TRBV12-4 with TRBJ2-7, with TRBD2 matching over 7 bases. This CDR3 contains 16 residues. J lost 0 bases, V lost 3 bases, and 8 bases had no gene match. CDR3: CASSFGGGRSSYEQYF. The CDR3, as DNA: TGTGCCAGCAGTTTTGGGGGGGGGAGGAGCTCCTACGAGCAGTACTTC.

This clonotype was counted only a few times. The rearrangement uses TRBV5-1 and TRBJ2-1; 10 nucleotides agree with TRBD1. The CDR3 extends over 15 amino acids. The germline gives CDR1 SGHRS, CDR2 YFSETQ. V gave up 3 bases and J gave up 5 bases; unmatched junction bases: 5. The chain's CDR3 is CASSYGTGDHNEQFF. CDR3 DNA sequence: TGCGCCAGCAGCTACGGGACAGGGGACCACAATGAGCAGTTCTTC.

The chain is built from TRBV10-1 and TRBJ2-3; either TRBD1 or TRBD2 may supply D (6 bases each). V dropped 11 bases and J dropped 5 bases, with 20 bases sitting between them. This CDR3 is 14 amino acids long. Germline V gives CDR1 WNHNN, CDR2 SYGVQD (reference sequence). The CDR3 DNA sequence: TGCGCCGCCAGTCCTGGGGGGCCCATAGATACGCAGTATTTT. Translated: CAASPGGPIDTQYF.

This clonotype was seen a handful of times. This rearrangement joins TRBV20-1 to TRBJ2-1, with a weak D call TRBD1 (7 bases). V lost 3 bases and J lost 0, with 12 bases in between. Germline loops: CDR1 DFQATT, CDR2 SNEGSKA (reference sequence). The CDR3 contains 15 residues. CDR3 DNA: TGCAGTGCTAGTAGGCGGGACAGCTCCTACAATGAGCAGTTCTTC. Translating it yields CSASRRDSSYNEQFF.

This clonotype was found once. The genes are TRBV5-5 and TRBJ2-7; 14 nucleotides align to TRBD2. Trimming removed 1 base from V and 3 bases from J; junction bases left unmatched: 12. Germline V gene lookup returns CDR1 SGHKS and CDR2 YYEKEE (reference sequence). The CDR3 is 19 residues long. CDR3 protein: CASSLTRGLAGAENYEQYF. The DNA for the CDR3 is TGTGCCAGCAGCTTGACCCGGGGACTAGCGGGGGCCGAGAACTACGAGCAGTACTTC. Using reference TRBV5-5 and TRBJ2-7 for the parts outside the CDR3, the full variable domain is DAGVTQSPTHLIKTRGQQVTLRCSPISGHKSVSWYQQVLGQGPQFIFQYYEKEERGRGNFPDRFSARQFPNYSSELNVNALLLGDSALYLCASSLTRGLAGAENYEQYFGPGTRLTVT.

The chain employs TRBV25-1 and TRBJ2-7; 7 nucleotides agree with TRBD2. With the DNA end fitting TRBJ2-5 better, the J assignment may be wrong. The CDR3 has 15 amino acids. CDR1 and CDR2 from the germline V gene are MGHDK and SYGVNS. CDR3 bases: TGTGCCAGCAGTCGAAGCGGGGCCGCTGGGGAGACCCAGTACTTC. As protein: CASSRSGAAGETQYF.

This clonotype was counted only a few times. This chain connects TRBV29-1 to TRBJ1-2; D gene uncertain. The germline V and J ends were trimmed by 4 bases and 5 bases, with 8 bases remaining between them. The germline V gene encodes CDR1 SQVTM and CDR2 ANQGSEA. CDR3 size: 11 residues. Written as DNA, the CDR3 is TGCAGCGTTGTAGAAGCTTATGGCTACACCTTC. This codes for CSVVEAYGYTF.

The chain carries TRBV7-8 and TRBJ1-1; D gene unclear. CDR3 length: 12 residues. Per the germline V gene, CDR1 is SGHVS and CDR2 is FQNEAQ. V dropped 7 bases and J dropped 0 bases, with 6 bases sitting between them. CDR3 region: CASKDLNTEAFF. DNA of the CDR3: TGTGCCAGCAAGGACCTGAACACTGAAGCTTTCTTT.

This clonotype came up a few times. The chain employs TRBV6-6 and TRBJ2-1, with D tentatively TRBD1 or TRBD2 (5 bases each). Germline loops: CDR1 MNHNY, CDR2 SVGAGI (reference sequence). Trimming removed 2 bases at V and 9 bases at J, with 11 bases between. The CDR3 has 13 amino acids. CDR3 in amino acids: CASSYGRGAEQFF. The CDR3 region has the DNA TGTGCCAGCAGTTACGGACGAGGGGCTGAGCAGTTCTTC.

This sequence joins TRBV27 and TRBJ2-3; D is uncertain. Germline CDR1 is MNHEY and CDR2 is SMNVEV (reference sequence). This CDR3 contains 13 residues. The ends were cut back, 5 bases at V and 7 bases at J, with 13 bases in the middle. The CDR3 bases are TGTGCCAGCAGTCCCCTAGTGGATTATACGCAGTATTTT. This sequence encodes CASSPLVDYTQYF.

This clonotype was seen more than once but under ten times. The rearrangement uses TRBV6-6 and TRBJ1-2; TRBD1 matches 7 bases. Germline values: CDR1 MNHNY, CDR2 SVGAGI (reference sequence). The CDR3 covers 15 residues. Losses at the gene ends were 6 bases for V and 8 bases for J; bases not matched to a gene: 15. The CDR3 is CASSPGGGRYEGYTF. The CDR3 nucleotides are TGTGCCAGCAGCCCAGGGGGGGGCAGGTACGAGGGCTACACCTTC.

This rearrangement joins TRBV20-1 to TRBJ2-7; TRBD1 is a possible D gene (6 bases). The last part of the DNA fits TRBJ2-5 better; the J call may be wrong. The CDR3 sequence is 13 residues long. Germline V lookup: CDR1 DFQATT, CDR2 SNEGSKA (reference sequence). Here the CDR3 DNA reads TGCAGTGCAATAGAGGGGGTGAGAGAGACCCAGTACTTC. Translating gives CSAIEGVRETQYF.

The chain joins TRBV20-1 to TRBJ2-1, with TRBD1 identical over 9 bases. Germline V gives CDR1 DFQATT, CDR2 SNEGSKA (reference sequence). Unmatched junction bases numbered 9, after V lost 6 bases and J lost 0 bases. The CDR3 sequence is 16 residues long. The CDR3 spells CSAPRQGGSSYNEQFF. CDR3 sequence (DNA): TGCAGTGCACCGAGACAGGGGGGAAGCTCCTACAATGAGCAGTTCTTC.

The V and J genes are TRBV7-9 and TRBJ2-7; 8 bases align to TRBD2. The CDR3 has 15 residues. The trim removed 1 base at V and 5 bases at J, leaving 7 bases unmatched. Germline CDR1 reads SEHNR; CDR2 reads FQNEAQ (reference sequence). The CDR3: CASSLDGGAMDEQYF. Written as DNA, the CDR3 is TGTGCCAGCAGCTTAGACGGGGGGGCCATGGACGAGCAGTACTTC. The entire variable domain, with the rest obtained from reference TRBV7-9 and TRBJ2-7, is as follows: DTGVSQNPRHKITKRGQNVTFRCDPISEHNRLYWYRQTLGQGPEFLTYFQNEAQLEKSRLLSDRFSAERPKGSFSTLEIQRTEQGDSAMYLCASSLDGGAMDEQYFGPGTRLTVT.

This chain links TRBV3-1 with TRBJ1-2, with D maybe TRBD1 (6 bases). Trimming cost V 2 bases and J 5 bases, with 15 bases left between them. From germline, CDR1 is LGHDT and CDR2 YNNKEL (reference sequence). The CDR3 spans 15 residues. The CDR3 reads CASSQSLQGRYGYTF. CDR3 in DNA: TGTGCCAGCAGCCAATCCCTACAGGGCCGGTATGGCTACACCTTC.

CDR3 sequence reads: CASSALAGVLTGELFF. For the CDR3, the DNA is TGCGCCAGCAGCGCACTAGCGGGAGTGTTAACCGGGGAGCTGTTTTTT. V gene TRBV5-1 combines with J gene TRBJ2-2; 11 bases line up with TRBD2. Germline V gene lookup returns CDR1 SGHRS and CDR2 YFSETQ. The CDR3 is made up of 16 amino acids. Trimming removed 4 bases from V and 5 bases from J; junction bases left unmatched: 7. The full variable domain, its missing parts supplied by reference TRBV5-1 and TRBJ2-2, is KAGVTQTPRYLIKTRGQQVTLSCSPISGHRSVSWYQQTPGQGLQFLFEYFSETQRNKGNFPGRFSGRQFSNSRSEMNVSTLELGDSALYLCASSALAGVLTGELFFGEGSRLTVL.